This is a list of T cell receptor beta chains from one sample in a study of blood T cell repertoires in COVID-19. TCRdb keeps only in-frame clones here, not all; method: immunoSEQ multiplex PCR. The data show about 200,000 clones, approximately 85% seen once. Sequencing used PBMCs or T cells enriched from blood (not recorded which). The origin of the receptors is a man in his forties with acute COVID-19. Both conserved end residues are part of each CDR3. D genes are given only for firm matches. Part of the rows lack a size; the others show once, few, many or a class for expanded clones.

j_gene: TRBJ2-2; d_gene: NA; v_gene: TRBV7-2; abundance: NA; CDR3aa: CASSLGGPQRGTGELFF; CDR3nt: TGTGCCAGCAGCTTAGGGGGGCCACAACGTGGCACCGGGGAGCTGTTTTTT
j_gene: TRBJ2-3; d_gene: TRBD2; v_gene: TRBV29-1; abundance: NA; CDR3aa: CSVERRLAGVSDTQYF; CDR3nt: TGCAGCGTTGAACGACGACTAGCGGGAGTCTCAGATACGCAGTATTTT
j_gene: TRBJ2-2; d_gene: TRBD1; v_gene: TRBV25-1; abundance: NA; CDR3aa: CASSGLPSGTGTGELFF; CDR3nt: TGTGCCAGCAGTGGTTTACCTTCCGGGACAGGCACCGGGGAGCTGTTTTTT
j_gene: TRBJ2-6; d_gene: TRBD1; v_gene: TRBV19; abundance: NA; CDR3aa: CASSNPRTGLTGANVLTF; CDR3nt: TGTGCCAGTAGTAACCCCCGGACAGGGCTCACTGGGGCCAACGTCCTGACTTTC
j_gene: TRBJ2-7; d_gene: NA; v_gene: TRBV20-1; abundance: NA; CDR3aa: CSAKREYEQYF; CDR3nt: TGCAGTGCTAAGCGAGAATACGAGCAGTACTTC
j_gene: TRBJ2-7; d_gene: NA; v_gene: TRBV29-1; abundance: NA; CDR3aa: CSVEVVSGGTYEQYF; CDR3nt: TGCAGCGTTGAAGTTGTTAGCGGTGGGACCTACGAGCAGTACTTC
j_gene: TRBJ2-1; d_gene: NA; v_gene: TRBV5-1; abundance: NA; CDR3aa: CASSLTGNEQFF; CDR3nt: TGCGCCAGCAGCTTGACAGGGAATGAGCAGTTCTTC
j_gene: TRBJ1-2; d_gene: TRBD1; v_gene: TRBV19; abundance: NA; CDR3aa: CASSMGQGSGYTF; CDR3nt: TGTGCCAGTAGCATGGGACAGGGTAGCGGCTACACCTTC
j_gene: TRBJ1-2; d_gene: TRBD1; v_gene: TRBV28; abundance: NA; CDR3aa: CASSFRRGQGYTF; CDR3nt: TGTGCCAGCAGTTTTCGCAGGGGGCAGGGCTACACCTTC
j_gene: TRBJ1-5; d_gene: NA; v_gene: TRBV19; abundance: NA; CDR3aa: CASNPRGGDRNQPQHF; CDR3nt: TGTGCCAGTAACCCGAGGGGGGGCGATCGCAATCAGCCCCAGCATTTT
j_gene: TRBJ2-1; d_gene: NA; v_gene: TRBV6-1; abundance: NA; CDR3aa: CASSERRSSYNEQFF; CDR3nt: TGTGCCAGCAGTGAAAGAAGGAGCTCCTACAATGAGCAGTTCTTC
j_gene: TRBJ1-1; d_gene: NA; v_gene: TRBV19; abundance: once; CDR3aa: CASTQQGNTEAFF; CDR3nt: TGTGCCAGTACACAGCAGGGGAACACTGAAGCTTTCTTT
j_gene: TRBJ1-5; d_gene: NA; v_gene: TRBV4-1; abundance: few; CDR3aa: CASRWRVMGNQPQHF; CDR3nt: TGCGCCAGCAGATGGAGGGTAATGGGCAATCAGCCCCAGCATTTT
j_gene: TRBJ1-4; d_gene: NA; v_gene: TRBV12-3/TRBV12-4; abundance: NA; CDR3aa: CASSLGANEKLFF; CDR3nt: TGTGCCAGCAGTTTAGGCGCTAATGAAAAACTGTTTTTT
j_gene: TRBJ2-1; d_gene: TRBD2; v_gene: TRBV9; abundance: NA; CDR3aa: CASSVGLAGGNEQFF; CDR3nt: TGTGCCAGCAGCGTAGGTTTAGCGGGAGGTAATGAGCAGTTCTTC
j_gene: TRBJ2-5; d_gene: NA; v_gene: TRBV9; abundance: once; CDR3aa: CASSPRSGETQYF; CDR3nt: TGTGCCAGCAGCCCCCGTTCGGGAGAGACCCAGTACTTC
j_gene: TRBJ2-1; d_gene: NA; v_gene: TRBV9; abundance: NA; CDR3aa: CASSDLSASSYNEQFF; CDR3nt: TGTGCCAGCAGCGACCTTTCGGCTAGCTCCTACAATGAGCAGTTCTTC
j_gene: TRBJ2-1; d_gene: NA; v_gene: TRBV19; abundance: few; CDR3aa: CASSAPTAVRLF; CDR3nt: TGTGCCAGTAGTGCTCCGACAGCCGTTCGCCTCTTC
j_gene: TRBJ2-1; d_gene: TRBD2; v_gene: TRBV11-2; abundance: NA; CDR3aa: CASSLAGLAVSSYNEQFF; CDR3nt: TGTGCCAGCAGCTTGGCGGGACTAGCGGTGAGCTCCTACAATGAGCAGTTCTTC
j_gene: TRBJ2-7; d_gene: NA; v_gene: TRBV13; abundance: NA; CDR3aa: CASSFTKQGTLF; CDR3nt: TGTGCCAGCAGCTTCACCAAGCAGGGAACCCTCTTC
j_gene: TRBJ2-3; d_gene: TRBD2; v_gene: TRBV24-1; abundance: NA; CDR3aa: CATSDLRLAGDGPDTQYF; CDR3nt: TGTGCCACCAGTGATCTTCGACTAGCGGGAGATGGCCCAGATACGCAGTATTTT
j_gene: TRBJ2-2; d_gene: NA; v_gene: TRBV5-1; abundance: NA; CDR3aa: CASGRGDGYTGELFF; CDR3nt: TGCGCCAGCGGGAGAGGCGACGGATACACCGGGGAGCTGTTTTTT
j_gene: TRBJ1-5; d_gene: TRBD1; v_gene: TRBV2; abundance: NA; CDR3aa: CASKSGQGGLGQPQHF; CDR3nt: TGTGCCAGCAAATCCGGACAGGGGGGCCTAGGCCAGCCCCAGCATTTT
j_gene: TRBJ1-6; d_gene: NA; v_gene: TRBV27; abundance: NA; CDR3aa: CASSLQESSPLHF; CDR3nt: TGTGCCAGCAGTTTACAGGAATCCTCACCCCTCCACTTT
j_gene: TRBJ2-7; d_gene: NA; v_gene: TRBV28; abundance: NA; CDR3aa: CASQRLDSTYEQYF; CDR3nt: TGTGCCAGTCAACGACTAGACTCAACCTACGAGCAGTACTTC
j_gene: TRBJ1-5; d_gene: NA; v_gene: TRBV5-1; abundance: NA; CDR3aa: CASSLGAGMSNQPQHF; CDR3nt: TGCGCCAGCAGCTTGGGAGCAGGGATGAGCAATCAGCCCCAGCATTTT
j_gene: TRBJ2-2; d_gene: TRBD1; v_gene: TRBV2; abundance: NA; CDR3aa: CASRQGANTGELFF; CDR3nt: TGTGCCAGCAGACAGGGGGCGAACACCGGGGAGCTGTTTTTT
j_gene: TRBJ1-1; d_gene: NA; v_gene: TRBV13; abundance: NA; CDR3aa: CASINLGQVNTEAFF; CDR3nt: TGTGCCAGCATAAATCTTGGACAAGTGAACACTGAAGCTTTCTTT
j_gene: TRBJ1-1; d_gene: NA; v_gene: TRBV7-8; abundance: once; CDR3aa: CASSPWRDGDTEAFF; CDR3nt: TGTGCCAGCAGCCCCTGGCGGGATGGGGACACTGAAGCTTTCTTT
j_gene: TRBJ2-7; d_gene: NA; v_gene: TRBV28; abundance: once; CDR3aa: CASRTRSNYEQYF; CDR3nt: TGTGCCAGCAGGACCAGGTCGAACTACGAGCAGTACTTC
j_gene: TRBJ1-2; d_gene: NA; v_gene: TRBV9; abundance: few; CDR3aa: CASSALFGGDGGYTF; CDR3nt: TGTGCCAGCAGCGCCCTCTTTGGGGGGGATGGAGGCTACACCTTC
j_gene: TRBJ1-2; d_gene: NA; v_gene: TRBV7-9; abundance: NA; CDR3aa: CASSSGGTKANYGYTF; CDR3nt: TGTGCCAGCAGCTCCGGGGGGACGAAAGCTAACTATGGCTACACCTTC
j_gene: TRBJ2-7; d_gene: TRBD2; v_gene: TRBV9; abundance: NA; CDR3aa: CASSARLAGGGEHF; CDR3nt: TGTGCCAGCAGCGCAAGACTAGCGGGAGGGGGCGAACACTTC
j_gene: TRBJ2-1; d_gene: TRBD2; v_gene: TRBV24-1; abundance: NA; CDR3aa: CATSGLAGPSYNEQFF; CDR3nt: TGTGCCACCAGTGGGCTAGCGGGACCTTCCTACAATGAGCAGTTCTTC
j_gene: TRBJ2-7; d_gene: TRBD1; v_gene: TRBV13; abundance: NA; CDR3aa: CASSVLQGAPTYEQYF; CDR3nt: TGTGCCAGCAGCGTCCTACAGGGGGCCCCTACCTACGAGCAGTACTTC
j_gene: TRBJ1-5; d_gene: NA; v_gene: TRBV3-1/TRBV3-2; abundance: NA; CDR3aa: CASSQGTSGYQPQHF; CDR3nt: TGTGCCAGCAGCCAAGGGACCAGCGGATACCAGCCCCAGCATTTT
j_gene: TRBJ2-1; d_gene: NA; v_gene: TRBV25-1; abundance: NA; CDR3aa: CASRSRSSYNEQFF; CDR3nt: TGTGCCAGCAGGTCCCGGAGCTCCTACAATGAGCAGTTCTTC
j_gene: TRBJ2-1; d_gene: TRBD1; v_gene: TRBV18; abundance: NA; CDR3aa: CASSPSGDRNNEQFF; CDR3nt: TGTGCCAGCTCACCATCCGGGGACAGGAACAATGAGCAGTTCTTC
j_gene: TRBJ1-2; d_gene: NA; v_gene: TRBV5-6; abundance: NA; CDR3aa: CASSFPSAGYTF; CDR3nt: TGTGCCAGCAGCTTCCCCAGTGCCGGCTACACCTTC
j_gene: TRBJ1-1; d_gene: NA; v_gene: TRBV11-2; abundance: NA; CDR3aa: CASSFPNRRNTEAFF; CDR3nt: TGTGCCAGCAGCTTCCCCAACAGGAGAAACACTGAAGCTTTCTTT